This passage covers 27 T cell receptor beta chains from one sample sequenced in a study of CD8+CD57+ T cells in acquired aplastic anemia. Before being chosen for sequencing, patients had shown CD8+CD57+ cell expansion by flow cytometry. Genomic DNA, the template, was used for profiling of the TCR beta VDJ and CDR3. TCRdb independently ran MiXCR on the reads; one entry per CDR3 protein. The top ten hold roughly 29% of the sample, which has 160,000 or so distinct CDR3 sequences, roughly 48% seen once. The sequencing input was sorted CD4+, CD8+, or CD8+CD57+ T cells (not recorded which) from PBMCs. All receptors derive from a human donor with aplastic anemia.

This clonotype was recorded at least ten times. The rearrangement uses TRBV4-2 and TRBJ2-7; 9 bases match TRBD1. The CDR3 runs to 16 residues. In germline, CDR1 is LGHNA, CDR2 YNFKEQ. The V segment lost 3 bases and the J segment 5 bases; nucleotides outside the gene matches: 11. The CDR3 region is CASSHAPGTGPHEQYF. In nucleotides, the CDR3 is TGTGCCAGCAGCCACGCCCCCGGGACAGGGCCCCACGAGCAGTACTTC.

The chain couples TRBV10-3 to TRBJ2-3; the D gene is possibly TRBD1 (6 bases). CDR3 length: 14 residues. The ends were cut back, 6 bases at V and 2 bases at J, with 12 bases in the middle. The V gene's germline CDR1 is ENHRY and CDR2 SYGVKD. CDR3 bases: TGTGCCATCAGCCCCGGACAGAACACAGATACGCAGTATTTT. Amino acids: CAISPGQNTDTQYF.

The rearrangement links TRBV12-3 or TRBV12-4 to TRBJ1-1; no reliable D call. The CDR3 is 14 amino acids. Trimming stripped 5 bases from V and 4 bases from J, with 14 bases between. The CDR3 DNA follows: TGTGCCAGCAGTCGAGCCGGAGGGATCACTGAAGCTTTCTTT. It specifies CASSRAGGITEAFF.

This clonotype was found many times. This rearrangement joins TRBV24-1 to TRBJ1-2, with D perhaps matching TRBD1 (5 bases). Germline CDR1 and CDR2: KGHDR and SFDVKD. Trimming left V 5 bases short and J 2 bases short, with 17 bases between. This CDR3 region has 16 residues. Here the CDR3 reads CATSGVGDPLNYGYTF. The CDR3 bases are TGTGCCACCAGTGGGGTTGGGGACCCACTCAACTATGGCTACACCTTC.

J is TRBJ1-1 and V is TRBV2; no firm D call. The CDR3 length is 12 residues. The V end was cut by 4 bases, the J end by 6 bases, with 9 bases between. From germline, CDR1 is SNHLY and CDR2 FYNNEI. This CDR3 is CASSVWAAEAFF. In nucleotides, the CDR3 is TGTGCCAGCAGTGTGTGGGCAGCTGAAGCTTTCTTT.

The chain recombines TRBV20-1 with TRBJ2-1, with D unclear. Per germline, CDR1 DFQATT and CDR2 SNEGSKA (reference sequence). The ends were cut back, 0 bases at V and 5 bases at J, with 5 bases in the middle. The CDR3 has 12 amino acids. CDR3 DNA: TGCAGTGCTAGAGACCAGAACAATGAGCAGTTCTTC. Protein: CSARDQNNEQFF.

The chain carries TRBV19 and TRBJ2-2; D is perhaps TRBD2 (6 bases). There are 18 residues in the CDR3. V lost 1 base to trimming and J lost 0 bases, with 15 bases between them. The germline V gene encodes CDR1 LNHDA and CDR2 SQIVND (reference sequence). This CDR3 reads CASSIGTGGNPNTGELFF. CDR3 nucleotides: TGTGCCAGTAGTATAGGGACTGGCGGGAATCCGAACACCGGGGAGCTGTTTTTT.

This clonotype was found many times. This chain uses TRBV15 with TRBJ1-1, with no clear D. This CDR3 is 13 amino acids long. Germline CDR1 reads LNHNV; CDR2 reads YYDKDF (reference sequence). V gave up 1 base and J gave up 1 base, with 4 bases separating them. The CDR3 is CATSRAGNTEAFF. The CDR3 coding sequence is TGTGCCACCAGCAGAGCCGGGAACACTGAAGCTTTCTTT.

This chain joins TRBV20-1 and TRBJ1-2; a possible D gene is TRBD1 (5 bases). CDR1 and CDR2 (germline): DFQATT, SNEGSKA (reference sequence). Trimming left V 6 bases short and J 7 bases short, with 12 bases between. The CDR3 covers 11 residues. Written as DNA, the CDR3 is TGCAGTGCAGACGGTCAGGGTGGCTACACCTTC. It codes for CSADGQGGYTF.

A word on this clonotype: A much larger clonotype is one base distant, so this may be a read error. V is TRBV5-5 and J is TRBJ2-7, with TRBD2 matching 13 bases. The CDR3 extends over 15 amino acids. From germline, CDR1 is SGHKS and CDR2 YYEKEE (reference sequence). The CDR3 sequence: CVSSSPRTSGSLQYF. In nucleotides, the CDR3 is TGTGTCAGCAGCTCTCCGAGGACTAGCGGGAGTTTGCAGTACTTC.

J is TRBJ2-7 and V is TRBV7-6; D is unclear. The V end lost 8 bases, the J end lost 5 bases, and 13 bases lay between the germline ends. The CDR3 is made up of 12 amino acids. Germline V gives CDR1 SGHVS, CDR2 FNYEAQ. The CDR3 DNA is TGTGCCAGCGTAAGTCTCTTCCACGAGCAGTACTTC. Amino acid sequence: CASVSLFHEQYF.

This clonotype has just a few counts. The V call is TRBV20-1, the J call TRBJ1-2, with 12 nucleotides matching TRBD1. This CDR3 region has 15 residues. Per germline, CDR1 DFQATT and CDR2 SNEGSKA (reference sequence). The ends lost 5 bases at V and 3 bases at J; junction bases unmatched: 7. The DNA of the CDR3 is TGCAGTGCTGATAAGGGGACAGGGGGCTACTATGGCTACACCTTC. This gives the protein CSADKGTGGYYGYTF.

This clonotype was seen at least ten times. The genes are TRBV20-1 and TRBJ2-1; 9 bases are shared with TRBD2. Trimming cost V 2 bases and J 5 bases; bases outside gene matches: 7. Germline V gene data show CDR1 as DFQATT and CDR2 as SNEGSKA (reference sequence). The CDR3 loop spans 15 amino acids. The DNA for the CDR3 is TGCAGTGCTAGATGGGGCGGGAGGGAAGACAATGAGCAGTTCTTC. It encodes CSARWGGREDNEQFF.

There are many counts of this clonotype. The gene calls are TRBV7-3 and TRBJ1-2; D is undetermined. This CDR3 comprises 13 residues. CDR1 is SGHTA, CDR2 FQGTGA, per germline. Trimming pared 5 bases from V and 2 bases from J, leaving 9 bases between. The CDR3 DNA follows: TGTGCCAGCAGCCCGACGGTGAACTATGGCTACACCTTC. Protein product: CASSPTVNYGYTF.

The chain couples TRBV2 to TRBJ2-1, with a weak D call TRBD1 (6 bases). The germline V and J ends were trimmed by 10 bases and 8 bases, with 15 bases remaining between them. CDR1 is SNHLY, CDR2 FYNNEI, per germline. This CDR3 is 12 amino acids long. The CDR3 sequence is CATAPRGYEQFF. CDR3 nucleotides: TGTGCCACCGCACCCAGGGGCTATGAGCAGTTCTTC.

About this clonotype: A read error is likely, as this CDR3 ends without the conserved phenylalanine or tryptophan. The rearrangement uses TRBV25-1 and TRBJ1-1; D is unclear. The V end lost 10 bases, the J end lost 6 bases, and 15 bases lay between the germline ends. Germline CDR1 and CDR2: MGHDK and SYGVNS. The CDR3 sequence is 12 residues long. The DNA of the CDR3 is TGTGCCACCTTACAGCCTCCCGCTGAAGCTTTCCCT. It specifies CATLQPPAEAFP.

This clonotype was seen repeatedly, ten times or more. Here the CDR3 DNA reads TGTGCCAGCGGAACAGGGTTGTTTGGAAACACCATATATTTT. Its protein product is CASGTGLFGNTIYF. The J gene is TRBJ1-3, the V gene TRBV25-1; D might be TRBD1 (6 bases). Germline values: CDR1 MGHDK, CDR2 SYGVNS. The CDR3 is made up of 14 amino acids. Trimming shortened V by 8 bases and J by 3 bases, and 14 bases separated the two germline ends.

This clonotype has just a few counts. This could be a read error, since a much larger clone is one nucleotide away. The chain recombines TRBV7-9 with TRBJ2-7, with 8 bases identical to TRBD1. CDR1 is SEHNR, CDR2 FQNEAQ, per germline (reference sequence). Trimming removed 2 bases from V and 4 bases from J; junction bases left unmatched: 4. This CDR3 is 14 amino acids long. CDR3: CASSLQGASYEQYF. The CDR3 nucleotides are TGTGCCAGCAGCTTACAGGGGGCTAGTTACGAGCAGTACTTC.

The V call is TRBV29-1, the J call TRBJ1-2; no definite D call. The CDR3 is 12 residues long. The germline V gene has CDR1 SQVTM and CDR2 ANQGSEA. V dropped 3 bases and J dropped 7 bases, with 12 bases sitting between them. In nucleotides, the CDR3 is TGCAGCGTTGACGCCTCCCCAGGTGGCTACACCTTC. Translating gives CSVDASPGGYTF.

V is TRBV24-1 and J is TRBJ2-3; D gene unclear. The CDR3 runs to 13 residues. V was cut by 4 bases and J by 1 base, with 5 bases left in between. The V gene's germline CDR1 is KGHDR and CDR2 SFDVKD. This CDR3 reads CATSESGTDTQYF. The CDR3 DNA is TGTGCCACCAGTGAAAGCGGCACAGATACGCAGTATTTT.

The V and J genes are TRBV7-9 and TRBJ1-1; D is ambiguous. The germline gives CDR1 SEHNR, CDR2 FQNEAQ (reference sequence). Trimming took 1 base from V and 6 from J, leaving 9 bases between them. The CDR3 consists of 13 residues. The DNA for the CDR3 is TGTGCCAGCAGCTTAGGAGGGCACTCTGAAGCTTTCTTT. Its protein is CASSLGGHSEAFF.

The genes are TRBV20-1 and TRBJ2-1; 10 nucleotides align to TRBD1. The CDR3 totals 12 residues. The V segment lost 7 bases and the J segment 6 bases; nucleotides outside the gene matches: 3. The germline V gene has CDR1 DFQATT and CDR2 SNEGSKA (reference sequence). This CDR3 is CSVWTGGNEQFF. The CDR3 DNA follows: TGCAGTGTTTGGACAGGGGGCAATGAGCAGTTCTTC.

V usage is TRBV10-3 and J usage is TRBJ2-7, with 10 bases identical to TRBD2. From germline, CDR1 is ENHRY and CDR2 SYGVKD. This CDR3 comprises 14 residues. V lost 6 bases, J lost 3 bases, and 5 bases stayed unmatched. The CDR3 nucleotides are TGTGCCATCAGAGGACTAGCGGAAAACTACGAGCAGTACTTC. Its protein product is CAIRGLAENYEQYF.

This clonotype was picked up many times. The V call is TRBV20-1, the J call TRBJ1-5; tentative D call: TRBD1 (5 bases). The CDR3 is 12 amino acids. V gave up 5 bases and J gave up 7 bases, with 12 bases separating them. CDR1 DFQATT and CDR2 SNEGSKA come from the germline V gene (reference sequence). The CDR3 loop reads CSASVGVQPQHF. In DNA, the CDR3 is TGCAGTGCTTCGGTAGGGGTCCAGCCCCAGCATTTT.

The sample holds many counts of this clonotype. This chain joins TRBV6-1 and TRBJ2-3, with D perhaps matching TRBD2 (6 bases). The CDR3 runs to 12 residues. V lost 6 bases to trimming and J lost 2 bases, with 6 bases between them. The germline gives CDR1 MNHNS, CDR2 SASEGT. The CDR3, as DNA: TGTGCCAGCAGGGACTACACAGATACGCAGTATTTT. It specifies CASRDYTDTQYF.

The V gene is TRBV7-7, the J gene TRBJ2-5; TRBD2 matches at 9 bases. Germline CDR1 reads SSHAT; CDR2 reads FNYEAQ (reference sequence). The CDR3 has 13 amino acids. CDR3 residues: CASGAGGQETQYF. The CDR3 nucleotides read TGTGCTAGCGGGGCGGGGGGGCAAGAGACCCAGTACTTC.

This clonotype was seen many times. The J gene is TRBJ1-5, the V gene TRBV4-1, with D possibly matching TRBD1 (6 bases). This CDR3 contains 18 residues. Germline CDR1 is MGHRA and CDR2 is YSYEKL. V was trimmed by 0 bases and J by 2 bases, leaving 17 bases between them. The CDR3 spells CASSQELDSPRGNQPQHF. CDR3 nucleotide sequence: TGCGCCAGCAGCCAAGAGTTGGACAGCCCAAGAGGCAATCAGCCCCAGCATTTT.